A selection of T cell receptor beta chains follows, all from one sample in a study of cytomegalovirus exposure and HLA in healthy donors. Only in-frame clones appear in the TCRdb table, and some are missing; sequencing was by immunoSEQ multiplex PCR. Of some 170,000 clones in the sample, about 80% were seen once. The sample comprised PBMCs. These receptor sequences come from a man aged 35-49 years in good health and CMV-seropositive. The CDR3 runs from the conserved cysteine through the conserved F or W. The D gene is left open where the match is weak. Where a row states a size, it is once, few, many or the class of an expanded clone; other rows omit it.

>-|TRBD1|TRBJ1-2|TRBV14
TGTGCCAGCAGCCCTTTTCAGGAGTACGGGGACAGCCGTACCTATGGCTACACCTTC
CASSPFQEYGDSRTYGYTF
>-|TRBD1|TRBJ2-6|TRBV5-4
TGTGCCAGCAGCCCTCCCGGGACAGGGGGCTCCGGGGCCAACGTCCTGACTTTC
CASSPPGTGGSGANVLTF
>-|-|TRBJ2-5|TRBV28
TGTGCCAGCAGTTTAGGACTAAAAGAGACCCAGTACTTC
CASSLGLKETQYF
>once|TRBD1|TRBJ2-7|TRBV7-3
TGTGCCAGCAGCCTGGGACAGGGAGGCGAGCAGTACTTC
CASSLGQGGEQYF
>-|-|TRBJ1-5|TRBV30
TGTGCCTGGAGCCTCGGACAAAATCAGCCCCAGCATTTT
CAWSLGQNQPQHF
>-|-|TRBJ2-7|TRBV7-8
TGTGCCAGCAGCCAACACTACGAGCAGTACTTC
CASSQHYEQYF
>-|TRBD2|TRBJ2-1|TRBV29-1
TGCAGCGGGACTAGTGGAGATGAGCAGTTCTTC
CSGTSGDEQFF
>-|TRBD1|TRBJ1-1|TRBV27
TGTGCCAGCAGTTCCCGGGACAGGGGAGGGTTCAGTGAAGCTTTCTTT
CASSSRDRGGFSEAFF
>-|-|TRBJ2-1|TRBV18
TGTGCCAGCTCACCAGGGAGCGGCCAAAACGATGAGCAGTTCTTC
CASSPGSGQNDEQFF
>-|TRBD2|TRBJ2-7|TRBV7-9
TGTTCCAGCAGCCCAATAGCGGGAGGGCCGTCCGAGCAGTACTTC
CSSSPIAGGPSEQYF
>-|-|TRBJ2-1|TRBV4-1
TGCGCCAGCAGCCAAGATCCACTGAACAATGAGCAGTTCTTC
CASSQDPLNNEQFF
>-|TRBD2|TRBJ2-7|TRBV4-1
TGCGCCAGCAGCCTTTGGACTAGCGGGGACTCCTACGAGCAGTACTTC
CASSLWTSGDSYEQYF
>-|-|TRBJ1-1|TRBV29-1
TGCAGCGTCTTAGTGAACACTGAAGCTTTCTTT
CSVLVNTEAFF
>-|TRBD1|TRBJ1-2|TRBV11-2
TGTGCCAGCAGCTTGGCAGGGGGCGATGGCTACACCTTC
CASSLAGGDGYTF
>once|TRBD2|TRBJ2-3|TRBV7-9
TGTGCCAGCAGCAGACTGAGGCTAGCGGGAGGCACAGATACGCAGTATTTT
CASSRLRLAGGTDTQYF
>once|TRBD2|TRBJ2-7|TRBV5-4
TGTGCCAGCAGCTTCAGGACTAGCGGCTCCTACGAGCAGTACTTC
CASSFRTSGSYEQYF
>-|-|TRBJ1-2|TRBV6-1
TGTGCCAGCAGTGAATATGCGAACAACTATGGCTACACCTTC
CASSEYANNYGYTF
>-|-|TRBJ1-2|TRBV7-3
TGTGCCAGCAGCCCAACAACAGGGAATGCCTATGGCTACACCTTC
CASSPTTGNAYGYTF
>-|-|TRBJ1-1|TRBV10-3
TGTGCCATCAGTGAGGGGGGGGTGAACACTGAAGCTTTCTTT
CAISEGGVNTEAFF
>-|-|TRBJ2-5|TRBV6-5
TGTGCCAGCAGTGAATGGGGGGGGCGGGAGACCCAGTACTTC
CASSEWGGRETQYF
>-|TRBD2|TRBJ2-1|TRBV10-1
TGCGCCAGCAGTATGGGACTAGCCTACCCCTTCTTC
CASSMGLAYPFF
>-|TRBD1|TRBJ1-2|TRBV5-5
TGTGCCAGCAGCCATCGGACAGGGCAGGGCTACACCTTC
CASSHRTGQGYTF
>-|TRBD2|TRBJ2-7|TRBV2
TGTGCCAGCCTCATACTAGCGGGGAACTACGAGCAGTACTTC
CASLILAGNYEQYF
>-|TRBD1|TRBJ2-5|TRBV7-6
TGTGCCAGCAGCTCGCCGGGACAGGCGCACCAAGAGACCCAGTACTTC
CASSSPGQAHQETQYF
>-|-|TRBJ2-2|TRBV10-3
TGTGCCATCAGTGATTGGACTACCAACCCCGGGGAGCTGTTTTTT
CAISDWTTNPGELFF
>few|TRBD1|TRBJ1-2|TRBV19
TGTGCCAGTAGTATTGCGGGACAGGGATATGGCTACACCTTC
CASSIAGQGYGYTF
>-|-|TRBJ2-3|TRBV11-3
TGTGCCAGCAGCTCCTCCCGTGTAGATACGCAGTATTTT
CASSSSRVDTQYF
>-|-|TRBJ1-2|TRBV2
TGTGCCAGCAGTGAGGCAGGGTTCGGAGGCTACACCTTC
CASSEAGFGGYTF
>-|TRBD1|TRBJ2-7|TRBV5-1
TGCGCCAGCAGCGGGGACAGGGGAACCTACGAGCAGTACTTC
CASSGDRGTYEQYF
>-|TRBD1|TRBJ2-2|TRBV25-1
TGTGCCAGCATCGGAAGGGGGCTAGCCGGGGAGCTGTTTTTT
CASIGRGLAGELFF
>-|TRBD1|TRBJ2-5|TRBV5-4
TGTGCCAGCAGCCCGGACAGGGGGTTAGAGACCCAGTACTTC
CASSPDRGLETQYF
>-|-|TRBJ1-2|TRBV5-1
TGCGCCAGCAGCCCAAGTAGGGGGACAAACTATGGCTACACCTTC
CASSPSRGTNYGYTF
>few|-|TRBJ2-1|TRBV5-6
TGTGCCAGCAGCTTGGACAGGGCGAATGAGCAGTTCTTC
CASSLDRANEQFF